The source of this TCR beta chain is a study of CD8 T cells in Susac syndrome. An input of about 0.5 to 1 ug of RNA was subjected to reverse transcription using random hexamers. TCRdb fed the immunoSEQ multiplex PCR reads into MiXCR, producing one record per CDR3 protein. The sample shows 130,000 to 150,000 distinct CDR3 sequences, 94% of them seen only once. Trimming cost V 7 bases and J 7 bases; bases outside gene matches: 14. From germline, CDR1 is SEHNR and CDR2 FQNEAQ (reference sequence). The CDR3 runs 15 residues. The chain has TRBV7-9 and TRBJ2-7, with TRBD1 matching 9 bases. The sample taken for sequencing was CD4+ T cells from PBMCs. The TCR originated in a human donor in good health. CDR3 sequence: CASNDPGQGPLEQYF. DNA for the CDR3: TGTGCCAGCAACGACCCGGGACAGGGACCGTTGGAGCAGTACTTC.